This T cell receptor (beta chain) was sequenced during a study of OX40 agonist ivuxolimab in advanced cancers. For context, the study as a whole: Ivuxolimab was an agonistic, fully human IgG2 monoclonal antibody directed against OX40 (CD134), a costimulatory receptor. Intravenous ivuxolimab was administered to patients every 2 weeks at six dose levels: 0.01, 0.1, 0.3, 1.5, 3 and 10 mg/kg. Of the roughly 52 dose-escalation patients, hepatocellular carcinoma was present in roughly 19, melanoma in roughly 15, renal cell carcinoma in 9 and head and neck cancer in 9. In the dose-escalation cohort, roughly 80% of patients were male, and the mean age was approximately 60 years, with a range of about 23 to 85. Patients were allowed to have had prior anti-PD-1, anti-PD-L1 or anti-CTLA-4 therapy, and 40% to 45% of the dose-escalation patients had been treated with checkpoint inhibitors. Partial responses were achieved by three dose-escalation patients, of whom one had hepatocellular carcinoma and two had cutaneous melanoma. Peripheral TCRbeta sequencing aimed to test whether ivuxolimab altered TCR sequence diversity and caused clonal T-cell expansion. The monotherapy dose-escalation portion (N ≈ 52 patients) of the phase I ivuxolimab trial is reported in the paper. Broader findings and caveats from the paper: Clonal expansion of both CD4+ and CD8+ blood T cells was observed from baseline to week 6 at doses 0.1 to 3.0 mg/kg. Low levels of normalized T-cell clonal expansion were also seen in some patients who did not respond. In partial responders in the 0.1-3.0 mg/kg groups, normalized peripheral clonal expansion was found to be among the lowest, especially among CD8+ T cells. After ivuxolimab, CD8+ T cells had more expanded clones than CD4+ T cells on average. Antigen specificity was not determined for the clonally expanded peripheral T cells.

Note on this clone: The specificity of this receptor is unknown. No much larger clonotype is one base removed from it; base qualities were not supplied.

The trial excluded patients who had a history of autoimmune disease or were on systemic immunosuppression. Peripheral blood for TCR sequencing was drawn from every dose cohort at baseline, at cycle 4 day 1 and at cycle 7 day 1. The samples were drawn from a first-in-human, open-label, multicenter phase I dose-escalation trial of ivuxolimab. Adults with locally advanced or metastatic melanoma, renal cell carcinoma, hepatocellular carcinoma or head and neck squamous cell carcinoma were enrolled in the trial. CD4+ and CD8+ T cells were sorted separately from peripheral blood before TCR sequencing. Genomic DNA was isolated from the sorted cells so that the TCRbeta CDR3 region could be sequenced. The immunoSEQ Assay was used for sequencing of TCRbeta CDR3 regions. Not all clones reach the TCRdb copy of this immuneACCESS table, which keeps in-frame sequences only. Checked studies attribute under half of the gap to unresolved V genes and leave the rest unexplained. This sample lists roughly 80,000 clones; more than 75% were detected once. The top ten clonotypes cover approximately 0.8% of the sample.

Including the terminal cysteine and phenylalanine, the CDR3 comprises 11 residues. Only the CDR3 portion is preserved as DNA: 33 bases, with reading frame beginning at the first base. The trim is 1 base for V and 11 bases for J, with a gap of 9 bases between the germline ends. Per the germline V gene, SNHLY is the CDR1 and FYNNEI is the CDR2. The sequence derives from an adult with an advanced solid tumor such as melanoma, head and neck, liver or kidney cancer. Source: CD4+ or CD8+ T cells sorted from blood, taken in a trial of the OX40 agonist ivuxolimab. The rearranged segments are TRBV2 and TRBJ2-7, with the D call perhaps TRBD1 or TRBD2, as 5 bases match in each case. CDR3 protein: CASSEGVGEYF. Here is the DNA: TGTGCCAGCAGTGAAGGAGTGGGGGAGTACTTC.